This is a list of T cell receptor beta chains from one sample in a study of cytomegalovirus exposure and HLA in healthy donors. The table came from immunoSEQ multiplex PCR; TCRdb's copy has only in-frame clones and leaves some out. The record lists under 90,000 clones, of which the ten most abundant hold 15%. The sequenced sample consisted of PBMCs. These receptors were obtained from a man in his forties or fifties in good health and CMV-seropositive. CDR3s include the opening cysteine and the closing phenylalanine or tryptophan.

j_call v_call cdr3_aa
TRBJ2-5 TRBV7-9 CASSSPGLAGGQETQYF
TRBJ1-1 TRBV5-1 CASSPAGGADTEAFF
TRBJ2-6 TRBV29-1 CSVPGGRDGANVLTF
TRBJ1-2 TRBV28 CASSLVRGYLYTF
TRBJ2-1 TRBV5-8 CAGQGKDYNEQFF
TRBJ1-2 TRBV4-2 CASSQGRDWGGINYGYTF
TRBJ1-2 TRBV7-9 CASSSEIYGYTF
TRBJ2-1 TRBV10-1 CASSSSGTSWQFF
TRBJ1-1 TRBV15 CATSTPGQGWAEAFF
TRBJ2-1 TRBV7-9 CASSSRLGQGSYNEQFF
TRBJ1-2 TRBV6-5 CASSYGGNRGNGYTF
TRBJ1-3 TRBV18 CASSPIFGTAQGNTIYF
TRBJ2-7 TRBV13 CASSPSRGYEQYF
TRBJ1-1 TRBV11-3 CASRVAPGGAFF
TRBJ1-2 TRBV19 CAATSAGPKYGYTF
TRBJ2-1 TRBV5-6 CASSPTTRYNEQFF
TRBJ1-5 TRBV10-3 CAISESGEFQPQHF
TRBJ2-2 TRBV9 CASSVVGRRTPNTGELFF
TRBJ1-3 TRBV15 CATSRASERPGNTIYF
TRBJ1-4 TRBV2 CASSPTVFNEKLFF
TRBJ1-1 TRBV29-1 CSGGQGARGAFF
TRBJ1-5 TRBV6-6 CASSWGQHNQPQHF
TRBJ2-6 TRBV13 CASSPRTGVVSGANVLTF
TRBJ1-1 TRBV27 CASSGTGSRSAAFF
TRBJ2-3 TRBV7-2 CASMRGISTDTQYF
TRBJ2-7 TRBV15 CATSTFSGRLYEQYF
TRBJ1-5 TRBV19 CASSTGQGWNQPQHF
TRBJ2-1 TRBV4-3 CASSQELAGVVYNEQFF
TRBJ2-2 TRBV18 CASSLRRVYTGELFF
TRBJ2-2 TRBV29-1 CSDTPGDRGRGELFF
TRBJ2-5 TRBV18 CASSQKLAGGLETQYF
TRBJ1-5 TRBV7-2 CASSSQGNQPQHF
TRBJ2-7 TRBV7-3 CASSPGGTSRREQYF
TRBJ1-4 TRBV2 CASSEGTDTLFF
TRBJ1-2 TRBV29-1 CSVGRGGYGYTF
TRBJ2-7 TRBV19 CASRGLAGGTYEQYF
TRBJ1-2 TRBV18 CASLSRSRYGYTF
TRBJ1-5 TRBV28 CASITGNQPQHF
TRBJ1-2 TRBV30 CAWKQGQGGIYGYTF
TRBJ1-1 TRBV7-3 CASSLSGNTEAFF
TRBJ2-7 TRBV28 CASSFPPGQGLLEYEQYF
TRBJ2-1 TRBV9 CASSSAGLYYNEQFF
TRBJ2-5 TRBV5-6 CASSQTGLQETQYF
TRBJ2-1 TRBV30 CAWSTGRALNEQFF
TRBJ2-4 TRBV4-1 CASSPRQGLAKNIQYF
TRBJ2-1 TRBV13 CASRLARIGLSSYNEQFF
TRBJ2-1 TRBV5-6 CASSLITQGYNEQFF
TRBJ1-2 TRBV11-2 CASSLDNNYGYTF